This TCR beta chain was recovered during a study of memory CD4+ T cells and cytomegalovirus serostatus. Study summary: Donors were healthy Belgian adults, 10 or so CMV seropositive and 20 to 25 seronegative.

Unmatched junction bases numbered 9, after V lost 2 bases and J lost 5 bases. The CDR3 loop spans 16 amino acids. Germline-derived CDR1 and CDR2 are PRHDT and FYEKMQ (reference sequence). Original analysis: After removing out-of-frame reads, 2.3 million or so distinct TCRbeta sequences remained. Clones were read by immunoSEQ multiplex PCR, and TCRdb kept only the in-frame ones, dropping some. V and J calls and clone size follow that table, whereas D and trimming were derived from the DNA. The repertoire holds 45,000 to 50,000 clones, 60% to 80% seen once, with 0.55% to 0.7% in the top ten. Regarding this clone: Antigen: not known.

Study observations and caveats: Suggested: most of the CMV-linked TCR signature lies in CD4+ memory cells.

Single viable CD3+CD4+CD8-CD45RO+ cells were sorted as the memory CD4+ T cells. The sample consisted of memory CD4+ T cells from blood. The receptor was isolated from an adult in good health and CMV-seronegative. This chain connects TRBV13 to TRBJ2-7; TRBD1 matches 10 bases. Here the CDR3 reads CASSLIPGQGNHEQYF. The CDR3 DNA follows: TGTGCCAGCAGCTTAATTCCGGGACAGGGGAACCACGAGCAGTACTTC.